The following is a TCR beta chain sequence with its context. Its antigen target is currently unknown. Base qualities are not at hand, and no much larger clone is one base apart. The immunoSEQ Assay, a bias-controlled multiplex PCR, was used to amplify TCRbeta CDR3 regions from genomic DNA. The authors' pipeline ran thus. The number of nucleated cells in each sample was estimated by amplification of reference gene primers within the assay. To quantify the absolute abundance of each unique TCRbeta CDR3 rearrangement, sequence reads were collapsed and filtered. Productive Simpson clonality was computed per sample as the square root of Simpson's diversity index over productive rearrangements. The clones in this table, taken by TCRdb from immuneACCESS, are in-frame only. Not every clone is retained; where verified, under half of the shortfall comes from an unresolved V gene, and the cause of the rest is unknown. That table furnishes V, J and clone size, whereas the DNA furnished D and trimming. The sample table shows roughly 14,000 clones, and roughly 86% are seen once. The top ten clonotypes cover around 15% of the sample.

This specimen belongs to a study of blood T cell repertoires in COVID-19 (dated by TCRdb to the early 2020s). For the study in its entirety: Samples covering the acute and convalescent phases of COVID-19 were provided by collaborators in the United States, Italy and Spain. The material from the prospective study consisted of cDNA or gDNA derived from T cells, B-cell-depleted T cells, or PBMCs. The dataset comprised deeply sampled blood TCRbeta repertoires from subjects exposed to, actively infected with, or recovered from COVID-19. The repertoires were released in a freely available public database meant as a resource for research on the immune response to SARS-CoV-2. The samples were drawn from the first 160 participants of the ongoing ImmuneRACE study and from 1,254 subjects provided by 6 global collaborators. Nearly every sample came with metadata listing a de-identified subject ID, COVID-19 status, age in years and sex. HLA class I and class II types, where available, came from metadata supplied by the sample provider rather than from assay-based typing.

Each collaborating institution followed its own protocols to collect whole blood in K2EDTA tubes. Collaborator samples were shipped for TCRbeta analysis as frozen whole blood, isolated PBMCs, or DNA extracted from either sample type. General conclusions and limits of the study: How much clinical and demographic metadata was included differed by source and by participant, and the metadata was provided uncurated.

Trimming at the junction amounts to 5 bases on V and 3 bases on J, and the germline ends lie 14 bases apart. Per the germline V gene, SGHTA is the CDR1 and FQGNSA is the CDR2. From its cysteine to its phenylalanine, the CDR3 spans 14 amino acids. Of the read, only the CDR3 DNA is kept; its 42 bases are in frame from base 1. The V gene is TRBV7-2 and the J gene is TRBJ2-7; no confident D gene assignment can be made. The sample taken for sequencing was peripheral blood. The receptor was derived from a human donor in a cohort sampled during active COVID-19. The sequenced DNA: TGTGCCAGCAGCCCCCAGACGGGTTACTACGAGCAGTACTTC. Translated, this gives CASSPQTGYYEQYF.